Each of the 28 T cell receptor beta chains below was sequenced from the same sample in a study of long-term antiretroviral therapy in people with HIV. The assay, immunoSEQ v3.0, was run at survey level. Sequencing was performed with immunoSEQ multiplex PCR; in TCRdb, only in-frame clones are kept and a portion is missing. This table has under 20,000 clones, about 89% appearing once. The sequencing here drew on unsorted PBMCs, taken 0.5 years after starting antiretroviral therapy. All receptors come from a man in his forties or fifties with HIV.

The chain uses TRBV5-4 and TRBJ2-1; D uncertain. V lost 0 bases, J lost 4 bases, and 11 bases lay in between. CDR1 SGHNT and CDR2 YYREEE come from the germline V gene (reference sequence). The CDR3 totals 15 residues. The CDR3 region has the DNA TGTGCCAGCAGCTTGGCCTTTTTCACTTACAATGAGCAGTTCTTC. This translates into CASSLAFFTYNEQFF.

The V and J genes are TRBV7-3 and TRBJ2-1; possibly TRBD1 or TRBD2 for D (7 bases each). The CDR3 spans 16 residues. Trimming took 5 bases from V and 6 from J, leaving 20 bases between them. CDR1 and CDR2 (germline): SGHTA, FQGTGA. The CDR3 DNA sequence: TGTGCCAGCAGCCCAAGGGGGAGGGGGCTCGGCAATGAGCAGTTCTTC. Encoded protein: CASSPRGRGLGNEQFF.

J is TRBJ1-5 and V is TRBV7-9; TRBD1 matches 9 bases. Germline values: CDR1 SEHNR, CDR2 FQNEAQ (reference sequence). There are 14 residues in the CDR3. The trim removed 1 base at V and 10 bases at J, leaving 5 bases unmatched. The CDR3 nucleotides read TGTGCCAGCAGCTTAGAGGACAGGGGAGATCCCCAGCATTTT. This codes for CASSLEDRGDPQHF. Variable domain in full (rest from reference TRBV7-9 and TRBJ1-5): DTGVSQNPRHKITKRGQNVTFRCDPISEHNRLYWYRQTLGQGPEFLTYFQNEAQLEKSRLLSDRFSAERPKGSFSTLEIQRTEQGDSAMYLCASSLEDRGDPQHFGDGTRLSIL.

The CDR3 is CASNLGRGNYGYTF. CDR3 bases: TGTGCCAGCAACTTGGGCCGCGGAAACTATGGCTACACCTTC. The chain combines TRBV2 with TRBJ1-2; no firm D call. This CDR3 has 14 residues. Germline CDR1 is SNHLY and CDR2 is FYNNEI. V lost 7 bases, J lost 2 bases, and 14 bases lay in between.

CDR3 in DNA: TGTGCCAGCAGCGTATCTTCTCCTACTTCTCGTGGACTAGCGGGGGGCCAAGAGACCCAGTACTTC. This translates into CASSVSSPTSRGLAGGQETQYF. The V and J genes are TRBV9 and TRBJ2-5, with 14 bases matching TRBD2. The V gene's germline CDR1 is SGDLS and CDR2 YYNGEE. With V trimmed by 1 base and J by 1 base, 18 bases remained unmatched. The CDR3 is 22 residues long.

The V call is TRBV29-1, the J call TRBJ2-5; TRBD1 matches 8 bases. J was trimmed by 4 bases and V by 7 bases; bases with no gene match: 8. The CDR3 contains 13 residues. Per germline, CDR1 SQVTM and CDR2 ANQGSEA. The CDR3 sequence is CSGRIQGGETQYF. In nucleotides, the CDR3 is TGCAGCGGCCGAATACAGGGGGGAGAGACCCAGTACTTC.

The chain is built from TRBV6-4 and TRBJ2-3; D is tentatively TRBD1 or TRBD2 (5 bases each). CDR3 length: 14 residues. The germline gives CDR1 MRHNA, CDR2 SNTAGT. Trimming left V 0 bases short and J 6 bases short, with 10 bases between. The CDR3 DNA is TGTGCCAGCAGTGACTCGATTGGGGGTGATACGCAGTATTTT. As protein: CASSDSIGGDTQYF.

This chain connects TRBV7-2 to TRBJ2-1; D may be TRBD2 (6 bases). V lost 3 bases, J lost 0 bases, and 12 bases lay in between. Germline CDR1 SGHTA, CDR2 FQGNSA. CDR3 size: 16 residues. The CDR3: CASSLIGGSSYNEQFF. As DNA, the CDR3 is TGTGCCAGCAGCTTGATTGGGGGGAGCTCCTACAATGAGCAGTTCTTC.

This chain links TRBV11-2 with TRBJ2-2; D gene ambiguous. The CDR3 covers 14 residues. V was clipped by 3 bases and J by 4 bases, with 9 bases between them. Germline V gene data show CDR1 as SGHAT and CDR2 as FQNNGV. The CDR3 reads CASSLWVGTGELFF. Here the CDR3 DNA reads TGTGCCAGCAGCTTGTGGGTCGGCACCGGGGAGCTGTTTTTT.

Of note for this clone: This same CDR3 is encoded by further DNA sequences in the sample. This chain connects TRBV20-1 to TRBJ2-3; D tentatively fits TRBD1 or TRBD2 (5 bases each). The CDR3 extends over 11 amino acids. Per the germline V gene, CDR1 is DFQATT and CDR2 is SNEGSKA (reference sequence). Trimming shortened V by 6 bases and J by 6 bases, and 10 bases separated the two germline ends. CDR3 DNA sequence: TGCAGTGCGAGGGGCGGGGATACGCAGTATTTT. Translating it yields CSARGGDTQYF.

This clone was detected once. This sequence joins TRBV10-1 and TRBJ2-5; 7 bases line up with TRBD2. V gave up 3 bases and J gave up 5 bases; unmatched junction bases: 9. CDR3 length: 15 residues. Germline V gene sequence: CDR1 WNHNN, CDR2 SYGVQD (reference sequence). The CDR3 DNA sequence: TGCGCCAGCAGTGAAATTGCCTCCGGGAGGGAGACCCAGTACTTC. Its protein product is CASSEIASGRETQYF.

The rearrangement uses TRBV6-5 and TRBJ2-7, with D hard to call. V was trimmed by 6 bases and J by 0 bases, leaving 15 bases between them. The CDR3 totals 15 residues. CDR1 and CDR2 (germline): MNHEY, SVGAGI. The CDR3 is CASSLVETHSYEQYF. CDR3 DNA: TGTGCCAGCAGCCTCGTGGAGACACACTCCTACGAGCAGTACTTC.

The chain carries TRBV21-1 and TRBJ1-5; the DNA was not used to check the table's D call, TRBD1. TRBV21-1 is an annotated pseudogene. CDR3 length: 19 amino acids. The CDR3 spells CASSNAPEPGQGIDQPQHF. CDR3 bases: TGTGCCAGCAGCAATGCCCCCGAGCCCGGACAGGGGATCGATCAGCCCCAGCATTTT.

This clone appeared a single time. The rearrangement links TRBV6-5 to TRBJ1-1, with D perhaps matching TRBD1 (5 bases). Trimming removed 5 bases at V and 0 bases at J, with 13 bases between. The germline V gene encodes CDR1 MNHEY and CDR2 SVGAGI. The CDR3 totals 15 residues. Here the CDR3 reads CASSQTGPLNTEAFF. For the CDR3, the DNA is TGTGCCAGCAGTCAGACGGGACCCTTGAACACTGAAGCTTTCTTT.

The chain has TRBV29-1 and TRBJ1-2; 7 bases are a match to TRBD1. V gave up 6 bases and J gave up 5 bases; unmatched junction bases: 9. Germline CDR1 reads SQVTM; CDR2 reads ANQGSEA. The CDR3 totals 13 residues. The CDR3 DNA sequence: TGCAGCGTCACACAGGGGCACGGTTATGGCTACACCTTC. It translates to CSVTQGHGYGYTF. The variable domain in full, with the rest retrieved from reference TRBV29-1 and TRBJ1-2, is SAVISQKPSRDICQRGTSLTIQCQVDSQVTMMFWYRQQPGQSLTLIATANQGSEATYESGFVIDKFPISRPNLTFSTLTVSNMSPEDSSIYLCSVTQGHGYGYTFGSGTRLTVV.

This chain uses TRBV5-1 with TRBJ2-7; TRBD1 aligns across 10 bases. Germline V lookup: CDR1 SGHRS, CDR2 YFSETQ. The length of the CDR3 is 14 residues. The trim removed 4 bases at V and 4 bases at J, leaving 5 bases unmatched. The CDR3 region has the DNA TGCGCCAGCAGCCTTGGGACAGGGGCGTACGAGCAGTACTTC. Its translation: CASSLGTGAYEQYF.

This chain joins TRBV5-1 and TRBJ2-2; D is ambiguous. Germline loops: CDR1 SGHRS, CDR2 YFSETQ. This CDR3 spans 18 amino acids. The germline V and J ends were trimmed by 1 base and 0 bases, with 16 bases remaining between them. The CDR3: CASSLLTPAAPNTGELFF. CDR3 DNA sequence: TGCGCCAGCAGCTTGTTAACTCCGGCGGCTCCGAACACCGGGGAGCTGTTTTTT.

The V call is TRBV9, the J call TRBJ2-3; D ambiguous. Germline V gene sequence: CDR1 SGDLS, CDR2 YYNGEE. The CDR3 contains 15 residues. V was shortened by 0 bases and J by 3 bases, with 11 bases between the two germline ends. The CDR3 sequence: CASSVETLATDTQYF. CDR3 bases: TGTGCCAGCAGCGTAGAGACGTTGGCAACAGATACGCAGTATTTT. Supplemented by reference TRBV9 and TRBJ2-3, the full variable domain reads DSGVTQTPKHLITATGQRVTLRCSPRSGDLSVYWYQQSLDQGLQFLIQYYNGEERAKGNILERFSAQQFPDLHSELNLSSLELGDSALYFCASSVETLATDTQYFGPGTRLTVL.

The chain is built from TRBV5-1 and TRBJ2-3; D unclear. The CDR3 length is 13 residues. The V end was cut by 0 bases, the J end by 1 base, with 3 bases between. Germline lookup yields CDR1 SGHRS and CDR2 YFSETQ. CDR3 protein: CASSLVGTDTQYF. DNA of the CDR3: TGCGCCAGCAGCTTGGTGGGCACAGATACGCAGTATTTT.

V is TRBV5-1 and J is TRBJ1-2, with D possibly being TRBD1 (6 bases). This CDR3 is built from 17 residues. Germline V CDR1 and CDR2: SGHRS, YFSETQ. V lost 4 bases, J lost 8 bases, and 27 bases lay in between. The CDR3 sequence: CASSPGRKQGDLGGYTF. Here the CDR3 DNA reads TGCGCCAGCAGCCCTGGCCGTAAACAGGGCGACCTAGGGGGCTACACCTTC.

In its sample, this clone was seen a few times. In DNA form, the CDR3 reads TGCGCCAGCAGCTTGTTGGGCCTCACAGATACGCAGTATTTT. As protein: CASSLLGLTDTQYF. The chain joins TRBV5-1 to TRBJ2-3; D is undetermined. Trimming pared 1 base from V and 2 bases from J, leaving 8 bases between. Germline assignment: CDR1 SGHRS and CDR2 YFSETQ. The CDR3 is 14 amino acids.

V usage is TRBV2 and J usage is TRBJ1-1; 8 positions agree with TRBD1. The CDR3 covers 14 residues. CDR1 is SNHLY and CDR2 is FYNNEI in the germline V gene. V lost 6 bases to trimming and J lost 3 bases; unmatched junction nucleotides: 6. The CDR3 is CASRADRADTEAFF. The CDR3 bases are TGTGCCAGCAGAGCGGACAGGGCCGACACTGAAGCTTTCTTT. Based on the CDR3 plus reference TRBV2 and TRBJ1-1, the full variable domain is EPEVTQTPSHQVTQMGQEVILRCVPISNHLYFYWYRQILGQKVEFLVSFYNNEISEKSEIFDDQFSVERPDGSNFTLKIRSTKLEDSAMYFCASRADRADTEAFFGQGTRLTVV.

CDR3 sequence: CASSFWTGKTGNTIYF. As DNA, the CDR3 is TGTGCCAGCAGCTTCTGGACAGGGAAAACTGGAAACACCATATATTTT. The genes are TRBV7-3 and TRBJ1-3, with 8 positions matching TRBD1. CDR1 and CDR2 (germline): SGHTA, FQGTGA. The junction had 6 bases not matched to a gene; V was cut back by 3 bases and J by 2 bases. The CDR3 loop spans 16 amino acids.

The J gene is TRBJ1-1, the V gene TRBV7-9, with D possibly being TRBD1 (5 bases). CDR1 is SEHNR and CDR2 is FQNEAQ in the germline V gene (reference sequence). CDR3 length: 15 residues. V was trimmed by 4 bases and J by 3 bases, leaving 15 bases between them. CDR3 amino acids: CASSSQGRGDTEAFF. CDR3 DNA: TGTGCCAGCAGCTCCCAGGGCCGAGGCGACACTGAAGCTTTCTTT.

The count of this clone is one. The chain links TRBV30 to TRBJ1-5; a possible D gene is TRBD1 (6 bases). Germline loops: CDR1 GTSNPN, CDR2 SVGIG (reference sequence). With 3 bases removed from V and 3 bases from J, the gap between germline ends came to 9 bases. The CDR3 contains 13 residues. CDR3 in amino acids: CAWSQGSNQPQHF. CDR3 DNA sequence: TGTGCCTGGAGCCAGGGGTCCAATCAGCCCCAGCATTTT. The entire variable domain, with the rest obtained from reference TRBV30 and TRBJ1-5, is as follows: SQTIHQWPATLVQPVGSPLSLECTVEGTSNPNLYWYRQAAGRGLQLLFYSVGIGQISSEVPQNLSASRPQDRQFILSSKKLLLSDSGFYLCAWSQGSNQPQHFGDGTRLSIL.

This chain joins TRBV18 and TRBJ1-1; no clear D. V lost 6 bases and J lost 5, with 31 bases in between. The length of the CDR3 is 19 residues. The germline gives CDR1 KGHSH, CDR2 LQKENI. The CDR3 DNA reads TGTGCCAGCTCCCCATTCCAGTTCTTCACCAGTTCTTTTGGTACTGAAGCTTTCTTT. The encoded protein is CASSPFQFFTSSFGTEAFF. Full variable domain (rest looked up from reference TRBV18 and TRBJ1-1): NAGVMQNPRHLVRRRGQEARLRCSPMKGHSHVYWYRQLPEEGLKFMVYLQKENIIDESGMPKERFSAEFPKEGPSILRIQQVVRGDSAAYFCASSPFQFFTSSFGTEAFFGQGTRLTVV.

This clone has only a few counts. The chain recombines TRBV15 with TRBJ2-1, with 7 bases lining up with TRBD2. In germline, CDR1 is LNHNV, CDR2 YYDKDF (reference sequence). Unmatched junction bases numbered 16, after V lost 9 bases and J lost 5 bases. This CDR3 contains 16 residues. The CDR3 DNA reads TGTGCCACGCTCCTGGGTGTCGGGGGGACCAACAATGAGCAGTTCTTC. It translates to CATLLGVGGTNNEQFF.

This clone was seen a few times. CDR3 sequence reads: CASSLAGPGSNQPQHF. The CDR3 nucleotides read TGTGCCAGCAGCTTAGCGGGGCCTGGGAGCAATCAGCCCCAGCATTTT. V gene TRBV7-9 combines with J gene TRBJ1-5; D is perhaps TRBD1 (5 bases). In germline, CDR1 is SEHNR, CDR2 FQNEAQ (reference sequence). With 0 bases removed from V and 1 base from J, the gap between germline ends came to 10 bases. CDR3 length: 16 amino acids.